Following are 21 T cell receptor beta chains from one sample sequenced in a study of graft-versus-host responses after intestinal transplantation listed by TCRdb under 2021. Receptor libraries were prepared by the immunoSEQ multiplex PCR assay. As stored in TCRdb, this immuneACCESS dataset retains in-frame rearrangements with V and J assigned. A fraction of the clones does not appear; measured against another copy, unresolved V genes explain less than half of the discrepancy, and the remainder lacks a known reason. This sample comprises 55,000 to 75,000 clones, 84% of them detected only once. The top ten clonotypes cover 0.39% of the sample. According to the study, the label for this sample's time point signals: cells obtained before transplantation from donor or recipient. Their antigen targets remain unknown. The sample in question was unstimulated CD4+ T cells sorted from spleen or lymph node cells, obtained before transplant. Source of these receptors: a human donor who was the organ donor for an intestinal transplant.

J is TRBJ1-2 and V is TRBV29-1; a weak D match, TRBD1 (6 bases). The V and J ends lost 5 bases and 2 bases respectively, with 12 bases between them. Germline-derived CDR1 and CDR2 are SQVTM and ANQGSEA. CDR3 length: 13 residues. This CDR3 reads CSVMTGANYGYTF. In DNA form, the CDR3 reads TGCAGCGTTATGACAGGAGCGAACTATGGCTACACCTTC.

The chain employs TRBV6-6 and TRBJ1-1; 11 bases are shared with TRBD1. Germline trimming cut 6 bases from V and 6 bases from J; bases unmatched to any gene: 9. Germline V gene sequence: CDR1 MNHNY, CDR2 SVGAGI (reference sequence). The CDR3 sequence is 15 residues long. CDR3: CASSQGQGGDPEAFF. The CDR3 DNA follows: TGTGCCAGCAGCCAGGGACAGGGGGGGGACCCTGAAGCTTTCTTT.

This rearrangement joins TRBV6-4 to TRBJ2-5; TRBD2 matches 11 bases. This CDR3 is 16 amino acids long. V shed 0 bases, J shed 5 bases, and the junction held 5 bases outside the gene matches. The germline V gene encodes CDR1 MRHNA and CDR2 SNTAGT. CDR3 in amino acids: CASSDSTSGDRETQYF. The CDR3 DNA is TGTGCCAGCAGTGACTCGACTAGCGGGGATAGGGAGACCCAGTACTTC.

J is TRBJ2-1 and V is TRBV6-5, with D perhaps TRBD2 (5 bases). Per the germline V gene, CDR1 is MNHEY and CDR2 is SVGAGI. CDR3 length equals 13 residues. V was shortened by 9 bases and J by 1 base, with 10 bases between the two germline ends. The CDR3 sequence is CASSRGSYNEQFF. The DNA of the CDR3 is TGTGCCAGTAGCCGGGGTTCCTACAATGAGCAGTTCTTC.

The V call is TRBV30, the J call TRBJ2-1; 15 nucleotides align to TRBD2. V lost 1 base and J lost 3; bases outside the gene matches: 4. Per germline, CDR1 GTSNPN and CDR2 SVGIG (reference sequence). The CDR3 is 17 residues long. The CDR3 reads CAWSAGLAGGFYNEQFF. Here the CDR3 DNA reads TGTGCCTGGAGTGCGGGACTAGCGGGGGGTTTCTACAATGAGCAGTTCTTC.

The chain has TRBV28 and TRBJ1-5; 7 bases are shared with TRBD1. After removal of 7 bases from V and 0 bases from J, the junction contained 6 bases not matched to a gene. This CDR3 comprises 15 residues. The germline gives CDR1 MDHEN, CDR2 SYDVKM. CDR3 in amino acids: CASTLSGGSNQPQHF. The CDR3 DNA reads TGTGCCAGCACCCTCTCAGGGGGTAGCAATCAGCCCCAGCATTTT.

J is TRBJ1-2 and V is TRBV7-2; D is undetermined. The CDR3 has 16 amino acids. Germline CDR1 SGHTA, CDR2 FQGNSA. Trimming left V 1 base short and J 8 bases short, with 20 bases between. CDR3 DNA sequence: TGTGCCAGCAGCTTAGGGCCCCATGACCGGGGTTACGGCTACACCTTC. Translating gives CASSLGPHDRGYGYTF.

The chain employs TRBV30 and TRBJ1-5; TRBD1 aligns across 9 bases. Looked up from germline, CDR1 is GTSNPN and CDR2 is SVGIG (reference sequence). J lost 6 bases, V lost 3 bases, and 3 bases had no gene match. The CDR3 sequence is 13 residues long. CDR3 residues: CAWRGTGSQPQHF. In DNA, the CDR3 is TGTGCCTGGAGGGGGACAGGGTCTCAGCCCCAGCATTTT.

The chain links TRBV2 to TRBJ2-7; D is undetermined. The germline V gene has CDR1 SNHLY and CDR2 FYNNEI. Trimming removed 7 bases from V and 3 bases from J, with 10 bases in between. The CDR3 is 12 residues long. CDR3 DNA sequence: TGTGCCAGCAAGCCAAGGAGCTACGAGCAGTACGTC. Translated, it gives CASKPRSYEQYV.

The V call is TRBV5-1, the J call TRBJ2-3, with 7 bases fitting TRBD1. Germline V CDR1 and CDR2: SGHRS, YFSETQ. This CDR3 region has 14 residues. After removal of 5 bases from V and 2 bases from J, the junction contained 5 bases not matched to a gene. The CDR3 sequence: CASRRGPDTDTQYF. The CDR3 DNA sequence: TGCGCCAGCAGGAGGGGGCCAGACACAGATACGCAGTATTTT.

The chain combines TRBV28 with TRBJ1-5; D is perhaps TRBD1 (5 bases). The CDR3 totals 16 residues. In germline, CDR1 is MDHEN, CDR2 SYDVKM. Trimming stripped 3 bases from V and 0 bases from J, with 12 bases between. CDR3: CASSFAGGTSNQPQHF. The CDR3 DNA is TGTGCCAGCAGTTTTGCGGGGGGGACTAGCAATCAGCCCCAGCATTTT.

This chain uses TRBV27 with TRBJ1-1; TRBD1 matches 8 bases. Losses at the gene ends were 3 bases for V and 7 bases for J; bases not matched to a gene: 16. The CDR3 has 17 amino acids. Germline V gives CDR1 MNHEY, CDR2 SMNVEV (reference sequence). The CDR3 region has the DNA TGTGCCAGCAGTTTCCCCACAAAGGACAGGGTGGAAAGTGAAGCTTTCTTT. This sequence encodes CASSFPTKDRVESEAFF.

This chain links TRBV25-1 with TRBJ2-3; a possible D gene is TRBD1 (6 bases). This CDR3 has 14 amino acids. Germline-derived CDR1 and CDR2 are MGHDK and SYGVNS. Between the trimmed V and J ends, which lost 2 bases and 3 bases, there was a span of 9 bases. CDR3: CASSERQETDTQYF. In DNA, the CDR3 is TGTGCCAGCAGTGAACGACAGGAAACAGATACGCAGTATTTT.

This sequence joins TRBV28 and TRBJ1-6, with D possibly TRBD1 on 5 matching bases. CDR3 length: 14 residues. Trimming removed 4 bases at V and 6 bases at J, with 10 bases between. Germline loops: CDR1 MDHEN, CDR2 SYDVKM. The CDR3 loop is CASSSEGVNSPLHF. The CDR3 DNA follows: TGTGCCAGCAGTTCGGAAGGGGTTAATTCACCCCTCCACTTT. The full variable domain, its missing parts supplied by reference TRBV28 and TRBJ1-6, is DVKVTQSSRYLVKRTGEKVFLECVQDMDHENMFWYRQDPGLGLRLIYFSYDVKMKEKGDIPEGYSVSREKKERFSLILESASTNQTSMYLCASSSEGVNSPLHFGNGTRLTVT.

J is TRBJ2-2 and V is TRBV30; the match to TRBD1 covers 10 bases. This CDR3 spans 14 amino acids. J lost 3 bases, V lost 5 bases, and 3 bases had no gene match. Germline CDR1 is GTSNPN and CDR2 is SVGIG (reference sequence). The CDR3 region has the DNA TGTGCCTGGGACAGGGGGCTGGACACCGGGGAGCTGTTTTTT. It codes for CAWDRGLDTGELFF.

The V gene is TRBV5-6, the J gene TRBJ1-5; TRBD1 matches at 7 bases. This CDR3 is built from 15 residues. Germline V CDR1 and CDR2: SGHDT, YYEEEE. Germline trimming cut 1 base from V and 1 base from J; bases unmatched to any gene: 2. This CDR3 reads CASSLRGGSNQPQHF. As DNA, the CDR3 is TGTGCCAGCAGCTTGAGAGGGGGCAGCAATCAGCCCCAGCATTTT.

A single count supports this clone. The CDR3 DNA reads TGTGCCAGCAGCTTATTTTCCCTGGGACAGTCCGAGCAGTACGTC. Its translation is CASSLFSLGQSEQYV. This chain joins TRBV7-8 and TRBJ2-7, with 7 bases aligning to TRBD1. With V trimmed by 2 bases and J by 6 bases, 10 bases remained unmatched. The CDR3 is 15 residues long. Looked up from germline, CDR1 is SGHVS and CDR2 is FQNEAQ.

This clone was seen only once. The chain has TRBV7-2 and TRBJ1-6, with D maybe TRBD1 (6 bases). V lost 5 bases to trimming and J lost 10 bases, with 12 bases between them. The CDR3 contains 13 residues. The germline V gene encodes CDR1 SGHTA and CDR2 FQGNSA. CDR3: CASSPHRESPLHF. DNA of the CDR3: TGTGCCAGCAGCCCACACAGGGAATCACCCCTCCACTTT.

The chain carries TRBV20-1 and TRBJ1-4; D gene unclear. Trimming cost V 6 bases and J 8 bases, with 10 bases left between them. Germline assignment: CDR1 DFQATT and CDR2 SNEGSKA (reference sequence). This CDR3 spans 11 amino acids. CDR3 DNA sequence: TGCAGTGCACCCAGTCTCGAAAAACTGTTTTTT. This translates into CSAPSLEKLFF.

This sequence joins TRBV11-2 and TRBJ2-3; 7 nucleotides match TRBD2. J was trimmed by 3 bases and V by 7 bases; bases with no gene match: 16. Germline assignment: CDR1 SGHAT and CDR2 FQNNGV. This CDR3 region has 17 residues. The CDR3 spells CASTSGIRNDGTDTQYF. In DNA, the CDR3 is TGTGCCAGCACCAGCGGGATTCGGAACGACGGAACAGATACGCAGTATTTT.

CDR3 DNA: TGTGCCAGCAGCTTAACTCCAGGGGACTATGGCTACACCTTC. It encodes CASSLTPGDYGYTF. This chain connects TRBV5-6 to TRBJ1-2, with D maybe TRBD1 (6 bases). Per the germline V gene, CDR1 is SGHDT and CDR2 is YYEEEE. V was clipped by 2 bases and J by 3 bases, with 11 bases between them. The CDR3 runs to 14 residues. Full variable domain (outside the CDR3, taken from reference TRBV5-6 and TRBJ1-2): DAGVTQSPTHLIKTRGQQVTLRCSPKSGHDTVSWYQQALGQGPQFIFQYYEEEERQRGNFPDRFSGHQFPNYSSELNVNALLLGDSALYLCASSLTPGDYGYTFGSGTRLTVV.